The 23 T cell receptor beta chains below all came from one sample that was sequenced in a study of blood T cell repertoires in COVID-19. TCRdb's table, derived via immunoSEQ multiplex PCR, lists solely in-frame clones and lacks some. The sample consists of around 330,000 clones, roughly nine tenths of them appearing once. Sequencing used PBMCs or T cells enriched from blood (not recorded which). These receptors all come from a man aged 55 to 70 who had recovered from COVID-19.

This clone was seen just once. V usage is TRBV29-1 and J usage is TRBJ2-3, with TRBD2 matching 14 bases. The ends lost 2 bases at V and 3 bases at J; junction bases unmatched: 7. The CDR3 runs to 17 residues. Per germline, CDR1 SQVTM and CDR2 ANQGSEA. The CDR3 reads CSVEKRTSGRSTDTQYF. CDR3 sequence (DNA): TGCAGCGTTGAAAAGCGGACTAGCGGGAGGTCTACAGATACGCAGTATTTT.

Concerning this clone: Other DNA variants within this sample encode the same CDR3. This chain joins TRBV9 and TRBJ2-1; 9 nucleotides line up with TRBD2. V lost 0 bases, J lost 4 bases, and 2 bases stayed unmatched. The CDR3 is 15 amino acids. The germline CDR1 and CDR2 sequences are SGDLS and YYNGEE. CDR3 nucleotide sequence: TGTGCCAGCAGCGTAGGACTAGCGGAATACAATGAGCAGTTCTTC. This gives the protein CASSVGLAEYNEQFF.

This chain uses TRBV5-1 with TRBJ2-1; maybe TRBD1 (5 bases). The CDR3 length is 18 residues. Looked up from germline, CDR1 is SGHRS and CDR2 is YFSETQ. V gave up 3 bases and J gave up 0 bases, with 19 bases separating them. CDR3 sequence: CASSSLPAGASSYNEQFF. The DNA of the CDR3 is TGCGCCAGCAGCTCGCTTCCGGCTGGGGCAAGCTCCTACAATGAGCAGTTCTTC. The variable domain in full, completed from reference TRBV5-1 and TRBJ2-1, reads KAGVTQTPRYLIKTRGQQVTLSCSPISGHRSVSWYQQTPGQGLQFLFEYFSETQRNKGNFPGRFSGRQFSNSRSEMNVSTLELGDSALYLCASSSLPAGASSYNEQFFGPGTRLTVL.

This chain joins TRBV19 and TRBJ1-5; no clear D. V was clipped by 4 bases and J by 6 bases, with 10 bases between them. The germline V gene encodes CDR1 LNHDA and CDR2 SQIVND (reference sequence). This CDR3 has 13 residues. CDR3 sequence: CASSTSYGQPQHF. The CDR3 nucleotides read TGTGCCAGTAGTACCTCCTACGGTCAGCCCCAGCATTTT.

V usage is TRBV7-9 and J usage is TRBJ2-1; D might be TRBD2 (5 bases). Germline V lookup: CDR1 SEHNR, CDR2 FQNEAQ (reference sequence). This CDR3 region has 16 residues. V lost 7 bases and J lost 10, with 26 bases in between. The DNA of the CDR3 is TGTGCCAGCACCAAAGTCAGCGGTAGACGGTCAGGCGAGCAGTTCTTC. This translates into CASTKVSGRRSGEQFF. Drawing the rest from reference TRBV7-9 and TRBJ2-1, the complete variable domain is DTGVSQNPRHKITKRGQNVTFRCDPISEHNRLYWYRQTLGQGPEFLTYFQNEAQLEKSRLLSDRFSAERPKGSFSTLEIQRTEQGDSAMYLCASTKVSGRRSGEQFFGPGTRLTVL.

In the case of this clone: Other DNA sequences in this specimen translate into the identical CDR3. The chain combines TRBV2 with TRBJ1-1; 7 bases are shared with TRBD1. Trimming removed 4 bases from V and 2 bases from J; junction bases left unmatched: 1. This CDR3 is 13 amino acids long. Germline loops: CDR1 SNHLY, CDR2 FYNNEI. CDR3 region: CASSGQGNTEAFF. DNA of the CDR3: TGTGCCAGCAGTGGACAGGGAAACACTGAAGCTTTCTTT.

The rearrangement links TRBV29-1 to TRBJ2-2, with TRBD2 matching over 9 bases. Germline CDR1 reads SQVTM; CDR2 reads ANQGSEA. V shed 1 base, J shed 5 bases, and the junction held 8 bases outside the gene matches. The CDR3 sequence is 16 residues long. CDR3 loop: CSVEGFRAGGTGELFF. In DNA form, the CDR3 reads TGCAGCGTTGAAGGTTTCAGGGCGGGAGGGACCGGGGAGCTGTTTTTT.

Points on this clone: Other nucleotide sequences in the sample specify the same CDR3. The chain is built from TRBV18 and TRBJ2-7; possible D gene TRBD1, 5 bases. Germline V gene data show CDR1 as KGHSH and CDR2 as LQKENI. The CDR3 totals 14 residues. Trimming removed 3 bases from V and 3 bases from J, with 12 bases in between. Here the CDR3 reads CASSPQGNSYEQYF. The CDR3 nucleotides read TGTGCCAGCTCACCTCAGGGTAATAGCTACGAGCAGTACTTC.

The chain employs TRBV7-9 and TRBJ2-3; TRBD1 matches 9 bases. V lost 5 bases, J lost 0 bases, and 9 bases stayed unmatched. The CDR3 loop spans 17 amino acids. Germline CDR1 SEHNR, CDR2 FQNEAQ (reference sequence). CDR3 amino acids: CASSSRDRDFSTDTQYF. CDR3 sequence (DNA): TGTGCCAGCAGCAGCCGGGACAGGGATTTTAGCACAGATACGCAGTATTTT.

The chain employs TRBV5-1 and TRBJ1-1; 10 nucleotides align to TRBD1. From germline, CDR1 is SGHRS and CDR2 YFSETQ. V lost 6 bases to trimming and J lost 3 bases; unmatched junction nucleotides: 5. CDR3 size: 14 residues. The DNA of the CDR3 is TGCGCCAGCACCCCCGGGACAGGGGACACTGAAGCTTTCTTT. It is translated as CASTPGTGDTEAFF.

J is TRBJ2-2 and V is TRBV25-1, with TRBD1 as a possible D gene (5 bases). Germline CDR1 and CDR2: MGHDK and SYGVNS. V was trimmed by 6 bases and J by 1 base, leaving 6 bases between them. The CDR3 has 13 residues. The CDR3 sequence is CASRGVNTGELFF. The CDR3 DNA follows: TGTGCCAGCAGAGGGGTGAACACCGGGGAGCTGTTTTTT.

This chain uses TRBV2 with TRBJ2-7; 8 bases are shared with TRBD1. The CDR3 sequence is 15 residues long. Germline loops: CDR1 SNHLY, CDR2 FYNNEI. The trim removed 6 bases at V and 1 base at J, leaving 8 bases unmatched. The CDR3 sequence is CASRDDRGMSYEQYF. The CDR3 region has the DNA TGTGCCAGCAGAGATGACAGGGGTATGTCCTACGAGCAGTACTTC.

The gene calls are TRBV28 and TRBJ2-7; unclear D gene. Trimming cost V 3 bases and J 3 bases, with 9 bases left between them. Germline V gene sequence: CDR1 MDHEN, CDR2 SYDVKM. The CDR3 length is 13 residues. In DNA form, the CDR3 reads TGTGCCAGCAGTTTGGGCAGGAACTACGAGCAGTACTTC. This gives the protein CASSLGRNYEQYF.

The J gene is TRBJ1-1, the V gene TRBV18; 8 bases align to TRBD1. This CDR3 is 13 amino acids long. Germline assignment: CDR1 KGHSH and CDR2 LQKENI. Trimming removed 7 bases from V and 1 base from J; junction bases left unmatched: 2. CDR3 nucleotides: TGTGCCAGCTTGGGACAGGCGAACACTGAAGCTTTCTTT. This gives the protein CASLGQANTEAFF.

The V call is TRBV9, the J call TRBJ2-7; no clear D gene. Deletions cut 4 bases from V and 5 bases from J, with 13 bases between. This CDR3 spans 13 amino acids. CDR1 is SGDLS, CDR2 YYNGEE, per germline. CDR3 sequence (DNA): TGTGCCAGCAGCTCCCGCCCCTCTAACGAGCAGTACTTC. Protein sequence: CASSSRPSNEQYF.

The chain combines TRBV28 with TRBJ1-5; D is perhaps TRBD1 (5 bases). CDR3 length: 15 amino acids. Trimming took off 6 bases at V and 2 bases at J, with 14 bases between the two ends. Germline V gene data show CDR1 as MDHEN and CDR2 as SYDVKM. The CDR3 protein is CASSSEGMGNQPQHF. The CDR3 DNA sequence: TGTGCCAGCAGCTCGGAGGGGATGGGCAATCAGCCCCAGCATTTT.

This clone was seen only once. The chain has TRBV28 and TRBJ2-7; possibly TRBD1 for D (5 bases). Germline-derived CDR1 and CDR2 are MDHEN and SYDVKM. V was trimmed by 8 bases and J by 3 bases, leaving 14 bases between them. The CDR3 loop spans 13 amino acids. The CDR3 region has the DNA TGTGCCAGCGCCCGACAGCTGATCTACGAGCAGTACTTC. This translates into CASARQLIYEQYF.

V gene TRBV12-3 or TRBV12-4 combines with J gene TRBJ2-1; D is possibly TRBD2 (6 bases). The CDR3 loop spans 13 amino acids. Trimming left V 10 bases short and J 8 bases short, with 18 bases between. The CDR3 reads CATPPGEADEQFF. Here the CDR3 DNA reads TGTGCCACGCCCCCGGGGGAGGCTGATGAGCAGTTCTTC.

The chain uses TRBV28 and TRBJ1-5; D is ambiguous. This CDR3 is 16 amino acids long. The germline V gene encodes CDR1 MDHEN and CDR2 SYDVKM. The V gene lost 1 base and the J gene lost 6 bases, with 16 bases spanning the gap. The CDR3 reads CASSLYRQVASQPQHF. CDR3 DNA sequence: TGTGCCAGCAGTTTATACCGGCAGGTCGCAAGTCAGCCCCAGCATTTT.

The chain is built from TRBV6-2 or TRBV6-3 and TRBJ2-5, with 9 bases aligning to TRBD1. Germline CDR1 and CDR2: MNHEY and SVGEGT. Trimming cost V 2 bases and J 7 bases; bases outside gene matches: 5. The CDR3 runs 14 residues. The DNA for the CDR3 is TGTGCCAGCAGTTACGGGACAGGGCTGTGGACCCAGTACTTC. It yields the protein CASSYGTGLWTQYF.

The gene calls are TRBV28 and TRBJ1-5, with 10 bases fitting TRBD1. This CDR3 has 16 residues. CDR1 and CDR2 from the germline V gene are MDHEN and SYDVKM. The trim removed 6 bases at V and 4 bases at J, leaving 9 bases unmatched. The CDR3 here is CASSPSGQGGNQPQHF. The CDR3, as DNA: TGTGCCAGCAGCCCATCAGGACAGGGGGGAAATCAGCCCCAGCATTTT. Full variable domain (remainder filled in from reference TRBV28 and TRBJ1-5): DVKVTQSSRYLVKRTGEKVFLECVQDMDHENMFWYRQDPGLGLRLIYFSYDVKMKEKGDIPEGYSVSREKKERFSLILESASTNQTSMYLCASSPSGQGGNQPQHFGDGTRLSIL.

This chain joins TRBV5-5 and TRBJ2-7; possibly TRBD1 for D (6 bases). The CDR3 consists of 13 residues. The V gene lost 0 bases and the J gene lost 9 bases, with 13 bases spanning the gap. The germline CDR1 and CDR2 sequences are SGHKS and YYEKEE (reference sequence). CDR3 loop: CASSLGDIRGQYF. As DNA, the CDR3 is TGTGCCAGCAGCTTGGGGGACATCAGGGGGCAGTACTTC.

This clone was seen a few times. V gene TRBV19 combines with J gene TRBJ2-1; tentatively, D is TRBD1 (6 bases). Germline CDR1 is LNHDA and CDR2 is SQIVND (reference sequence). The V and J ends lost 5 bases and 2 bases respectively, with 7 bases between them. CDR3 length: 13 amino acids. The CDR3 region is CASSGGAYNEQFF. For the CDR3, the DNA is TGTGCCAGTAGTGGGGGCGCCTACAATGAGCAGTTCTTC.